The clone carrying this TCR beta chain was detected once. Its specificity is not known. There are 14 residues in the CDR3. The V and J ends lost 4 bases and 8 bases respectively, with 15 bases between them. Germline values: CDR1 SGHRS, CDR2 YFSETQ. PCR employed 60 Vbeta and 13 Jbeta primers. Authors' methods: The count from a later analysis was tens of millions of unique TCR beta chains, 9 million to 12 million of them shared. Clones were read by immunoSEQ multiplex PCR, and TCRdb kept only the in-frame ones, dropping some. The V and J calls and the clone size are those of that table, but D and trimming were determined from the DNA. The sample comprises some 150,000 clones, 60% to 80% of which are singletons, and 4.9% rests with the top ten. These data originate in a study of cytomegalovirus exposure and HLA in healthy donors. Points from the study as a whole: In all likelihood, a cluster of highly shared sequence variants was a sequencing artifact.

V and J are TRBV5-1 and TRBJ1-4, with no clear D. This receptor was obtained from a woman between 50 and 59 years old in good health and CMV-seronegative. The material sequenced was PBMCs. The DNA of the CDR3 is TGCGCCAGCAGCACTGGGCGAGGGCAAGAAAAACTGTTTTTT. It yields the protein CASSTGRGQEKLFF.